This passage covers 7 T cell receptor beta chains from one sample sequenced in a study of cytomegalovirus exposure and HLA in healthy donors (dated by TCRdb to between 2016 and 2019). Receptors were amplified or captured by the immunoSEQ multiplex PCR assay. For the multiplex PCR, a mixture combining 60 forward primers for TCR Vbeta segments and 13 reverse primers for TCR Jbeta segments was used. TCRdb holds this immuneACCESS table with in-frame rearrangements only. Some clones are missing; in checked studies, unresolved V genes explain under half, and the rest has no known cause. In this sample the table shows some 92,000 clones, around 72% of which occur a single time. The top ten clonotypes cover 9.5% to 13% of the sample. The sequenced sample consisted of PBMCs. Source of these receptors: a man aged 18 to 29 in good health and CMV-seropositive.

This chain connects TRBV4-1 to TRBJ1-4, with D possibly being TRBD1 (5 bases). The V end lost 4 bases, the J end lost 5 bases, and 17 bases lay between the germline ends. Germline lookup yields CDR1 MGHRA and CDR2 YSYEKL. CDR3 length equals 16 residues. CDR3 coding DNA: TGCGCCAGCAGCCGGGATTTAGGGGTGGGGAATGAAAAACTGTTTTTT. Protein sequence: CASSRDLGVGNEKLFF.

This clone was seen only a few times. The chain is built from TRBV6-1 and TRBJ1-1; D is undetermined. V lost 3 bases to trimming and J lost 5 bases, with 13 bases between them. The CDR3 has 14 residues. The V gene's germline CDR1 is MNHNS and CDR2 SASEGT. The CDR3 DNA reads TGTGCCAGCAGTGAGATGACGGGGAGAACTGAAGCTTTCTTT. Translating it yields CASSEMTGRTEAFF.

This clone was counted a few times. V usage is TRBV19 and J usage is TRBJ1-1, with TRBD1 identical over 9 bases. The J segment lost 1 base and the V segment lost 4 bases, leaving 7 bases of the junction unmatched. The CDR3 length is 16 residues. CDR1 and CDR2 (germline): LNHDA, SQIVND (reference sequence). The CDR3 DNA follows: TGTGCCAGTAGTACCCGGGGACAGGGACCGAACACTGAAGCTTTCTTT. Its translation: CASSTRGQGPNTEAFF.

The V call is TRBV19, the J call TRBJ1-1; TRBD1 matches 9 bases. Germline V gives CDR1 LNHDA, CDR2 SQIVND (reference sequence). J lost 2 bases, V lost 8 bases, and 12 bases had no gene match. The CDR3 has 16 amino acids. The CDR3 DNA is TGTGCCAGTCTTAGGACAGGGGCCTCGCGAAACACTGAAGCTTTCTTT. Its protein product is CASLRTGASRNTEAFF.

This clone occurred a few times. CDR3 loop: CASSLAVTGLSPLHF. The DNA of the CDR3 is TGTGCCAGCAGCTTGGCCGTGACAGGGTTGTCACCCCTCCACTTT. The chain recombines TRBV11-2 with TRBJ1-6, with TRBD1 identical over 7 bases. The ends lost 3 bases at V and 10 bases at J; junction bases unmatched: 9. The germline V gene encodes CDR1 SGHAT and CDR2 FQNNGV. The CDR3 spans 15 residues.

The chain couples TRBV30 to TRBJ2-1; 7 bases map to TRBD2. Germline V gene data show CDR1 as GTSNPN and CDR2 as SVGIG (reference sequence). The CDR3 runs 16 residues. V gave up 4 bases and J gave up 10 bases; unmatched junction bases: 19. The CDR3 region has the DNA TGTGCCTGGAATAGTGGCAGCGGGGTATCATGGTCGGAGCAGTTCTTC. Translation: CAWNSGSGVSWSEQFF.

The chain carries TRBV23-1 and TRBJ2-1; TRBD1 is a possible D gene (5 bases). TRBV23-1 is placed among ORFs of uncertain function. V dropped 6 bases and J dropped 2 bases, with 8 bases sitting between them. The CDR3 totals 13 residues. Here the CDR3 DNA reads TGCGCCAGCAGGACAGAAACCTACAATGAGCAGTTCTTC. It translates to CASRTETYNEQFF.